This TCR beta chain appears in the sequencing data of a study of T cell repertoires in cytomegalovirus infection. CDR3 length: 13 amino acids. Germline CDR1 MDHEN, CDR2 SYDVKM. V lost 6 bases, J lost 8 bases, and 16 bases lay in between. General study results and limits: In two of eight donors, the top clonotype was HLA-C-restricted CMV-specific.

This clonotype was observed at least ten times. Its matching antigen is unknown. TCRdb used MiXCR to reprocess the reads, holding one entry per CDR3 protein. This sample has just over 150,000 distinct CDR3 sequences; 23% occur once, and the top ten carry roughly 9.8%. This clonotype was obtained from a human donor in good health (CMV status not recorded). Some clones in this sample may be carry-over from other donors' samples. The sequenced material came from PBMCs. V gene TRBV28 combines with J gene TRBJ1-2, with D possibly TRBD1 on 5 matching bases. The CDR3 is CASRDGTSKGYTF. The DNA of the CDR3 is TGTGCCAGCAGAGACGGGACTTCCAAGGGCTACACCTTC.